Listed below are T cell receptor beta chains from one sample, sequenced in a study of blood T cell repertoires in COVID-19. Profiling relied on immunoSEQ multiplex PCR, and the TCRdb table lists in-frame clones only, not all of them. This sample has almost 70,000 clones, with about nine tenths found just once. The sequenced sample was peripheral blood. These receptors were obtained from a woman between 65 and 79 years old with acute or convalescent COVID-19. CDR3s include the opening cysteine and the closing phenylalanine or tryptophan. D genes are given only for firm matches. Not every row has a clone size; where given, it reads once, few, many or a size class.

-,-,TRBV2,TRBJ1-1,TGTGCCAGCAGACCGACACCGATGAACACTGAAGCTTTCTTT,CASRPTPMNTEAFF
once,-,TRBV4-2,TRBJ2-5,TGTGCCAGCAGCCAAGGGTCACAGGGCAGGGAGACCCAGTACTTC,CASSQGSQGRETQYF
-,TRBD1,TRBV7-2,TRBJ1-2,TGTGCCAGCAGCTTAGGAGGGGGCGCGATAGGCTACACCTTC,CASSLGGGAIGYTF
-,-,TRBV18,TRBJ2-7,TGTGCCAGCTCAGTCGCAGGCTCCTACGAGCAGTACTTC,CASSVAGSYEQYF
-,-,TRBV19,TRBJ1-1,TGTGCCAGTAGTATTAGACAGAGAAACACTGAAGCTTTCTTT,CASSIRQRNTEAFF
-,TRBD1,TRBV6-6,TRBJ1-6,TGTGCCAGCAGTCCCTGGACAGGGCGGAATTCACCCCTCCACTTT,CASSPWTGRNSPLHF
-,-,TRBV6-6,TRBJ1-5,TGTGCCAGCAGTCCCCCACAGGGCGGTCAGCCCCAGCATTTT,CASSPPQGGQPQHF
once,TRBD2,TRBV19,TRBJ2-1,TGTGCCAGTAGTATTCATACGGGAGGCGGGAGTGAGCAGTTCTTC,CASSIHTGGGSEQFF
-,-,TRBV5-1,TRBJ1-2,TGCGCCAGCAGCTCCGAGGCCGGCGGGACTTTCAATGGCTACACCTTC,CASSSEAGGTFNGYTF
-,TRBD2,TRBV28,TRBJ2-5,TGTGCCAGCAGTTTCCGATCGGGACTAGCGGGAGAAGAGACCCAGTACTTC,CASSFRSGLAGEETQYF
once,TRBD1,TRBV19,TRBJ1-1,TGTGCCAGTAGCAAGGACAGGGCGATGAACACTGAAGCTTTCTTT,CASSKDRAMNTEAFF
-,-,TRBV29-1,TRBJ1-5,TGCAGCGTTGGGTTGGGGGGGGGTCAGCCCCAGCATTTT,CSVGLGGGQPQHF
-,TRBD2,TRBV6-1,TRBJ2-3,TGTGCCAGCAGTGACCCCCGGGAGGCAGGTACGCAGTATTTT,CASSDPREAGTQYF
few,-,TRBV9,TRBJ1-1,TGTGCCAGCAGCGAGCGACTGGACAACCCTGCAGCTTTCTTT,CASSERLDNPAAFF
few,TRBD1,TRBV7-8,TRBJ1-1,TGTGCCAGCAGCTTAGCGGGACAGGGGAACACTGAAGCTTTCTTT,CASSLAGQGNTEAFF
-,-,TRBV3-1/TRBV3-2,TRBJ1-2,TGTGCCAGCAGCTACCGGGACACAAGCGAGAGAGGCTACACCTTC,CASSYRDTSERGYTF
-,-,TRBV19,TRBJ1-2,TGTGCCAGTAGTGCTACAGTTCGTGTCTATGGCTACACCTTC,CASSATVRVYGYTF
-,-,TRBV18,TRBJ2-7,TGTGCCAGCTCACCAACTCCAGGGTCCGAGCAGTACTTC,CASSPTPGSEQYF
-,TRBD1,TRBV5-1,TRBJ2-3,TGCGCCAGCAGCATCCGGGACAGGGGGACAGATACGCAGTATTTT,CASSIRDRGTDTQYF
-,-,TRBV18,TRBJ1-2,TGTGCCAGCTCACCCCTATTAACAGGCCCCTATGGCTACACCTTC,CASSPLLTGPYGYTF
-,-,TRBV28,TRBJ1-1,TGTGCCAGCAGTTTATACGGCGGATACACTGAAGCTTTCTTT,CASSLYGGYTEAFF
-,-,TRBV6-5,TRBJ1-4,TGTGCCAGCAGAGACAGTTTTAATGAAAAACTGTTTTTT,CASRDSFNEKLFF
-,-,TRBV6-5,TRBJ1-1,TGTGCCAGCAGATCAGGGTCCTTTGGCACTGAAGCTTTCTTT,CASRSGSFGTEAFF
-,TRBD2,TRBV5-7,TRBJ2-1,TGTGCCAGCAGCTTCACTAGCGCCCTTGAGCAGTTCTTC,CASSFTSALEQFF
-,-,TRBV10-3,TRBJ2-2,TGTGCCATCAGAGAGGGGATAGGGGACACCGGGGAGCTGTTTTTT,CAIREGIGDTGELFF
-,-,TRBV30,TRBJ2-7,TGTGCCTGGAGCCCGGGACTCAGGTACTACGAGCAGTACTTC,CAWSPGLRYYEQYF
-,TRBD1,TRBV7-9,TRBJ2-3,TGTGCCAGCAGCGATCGGGACAGGCCTAGCACAGATACGCAGTATTTT,CASSDRDRPSTDTQYF
-,TRBD2,TRBV30,TRBJ2-1,TGTGGAACTAGCGGGAGGGGTCGGAATGAGCAGTTCTTC,CGTSGRGRNEQFF
-,TRBD2,TRBV11-2,TRBJ2-7,TGTGCCAGCAGCTCTTTAGCGGGAGCTGCCTACGAGCAGTACTTC,CASSSLAGAAYEQYF
-,-,TRBV7-9,TRBJ1-2,TGTGCCAGCAGCTCCGTGGGCGGGGCGGACTATGGCTACACCTTC,CASSSVGGADYGYTF
-,-,TRBV6-6,TRBJ1-1,TGTGCCAGCAGACAGGGTCCTGAAGCTTTCTTT,CASRQGPEAFF
-,TRBD2,TRBV19,TRBJ2-3,TGTGCCAGTACCCCTGGGGGACTAGCGAGAGATACGCAGTATTTT,CASTPGGLARDTQYF
-,TRBD1,TRBV28,TRBJ1-4,TGTGCCAGCCGTTCCAGCAGTCCCAGACAGGGGGGTTTAAATGAAAAACTGTTTTTT,CASRSSSPRQGGLNEKLFF
-,-,TRBV27,TRBJ1-1,TGTGCCAGCAGTTTCGGGGTTGAAGCTTTCTTT,CASSFGVEAFF
-,-,TRBV28,TRBJ1-3,TGTGCCAGCAGTTTCTCTGCGATCGGAAACACCATATATTTT,CASSFSAIGNTIYF
few,-,TRBV7-9,TRBJ2-1,TGTGCCAGCAGTTCGGGTACGGCCAGCTCCTACAATGAGCAGTTCTTC,CASSSGTASSYNEQFF
medium-sized,-,TRBV28,TRBJ2-3,TGTGCCAGCAGTTTATGGACCCCTGAGGAAGGCACAGATACGCAGTATTTT,CASSLWTPEEGTDTQYF
-,-,TRBV11-1,TRBJ2-1,TGTGCCAGCAGCTTAGGGCGAGGGCGGGATCACAATGAGCAGTTCTTC,CASSLGRGRDHNEQFF
-,TRBD1,TRBV20-1,TRBJ1-2,TGCAGTGCTAGTTACAGGGGCTATGGCTACACCTTC,CSASYRGYGYTF
-,-,TRBV14,TRBJ1-6,TGTGCCAGCAGCCGGGCGTTCCAGGGGTATAATTCACCCCTCCACTTT,CASSRAFQGYNSPLHF
-,-,TRBV4-2,TRBJ2-4,TGTGCCAGCAGCCAAGATATGGGAGGCAAAAACATTCAGTACTTC,CASSQDMGGKNIQYF
-,TRBD1,TRBV5-1,TRBJ2-2,TGCGCCAGCAGCTGGGGGACAGGGGACACCGGGGAGCTGTTTTTT,CASSWGTGDTGELFF
-,-,TRBV2,TRBJ1-1,TGTGCCAGCAGTGGGCACCTTGTAGCTCCGGTCAGCCCTGGCACTGAAGCTTTCTTT,CASSGHLVAPVSPGTEAFF